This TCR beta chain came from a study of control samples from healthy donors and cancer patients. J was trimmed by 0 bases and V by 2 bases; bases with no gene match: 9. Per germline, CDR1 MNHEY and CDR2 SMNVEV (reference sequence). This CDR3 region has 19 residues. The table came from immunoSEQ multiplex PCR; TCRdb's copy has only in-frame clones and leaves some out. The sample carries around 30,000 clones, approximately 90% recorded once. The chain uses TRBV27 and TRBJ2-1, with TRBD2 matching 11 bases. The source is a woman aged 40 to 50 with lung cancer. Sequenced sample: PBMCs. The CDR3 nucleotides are TGTGCCAGCAGTTTAGGGCTAGCGGGGGGTCAGAGCTCCTACAATGAGCAGTTCTTC. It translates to CASSLGLAGGQSSYNEQFF.